Included here is one T cell receptor beta chain sequence, with context. The target antigen is unknown. CDR1 and CDR2 from the germline V gene are SNHLY and FYNNEI. CDR3 length: 14 amino acids. V gave up 2 bases and J gave up 5 bases, with 11 bases separating them. This sample is drawn from a study of vaccination effects on CD4 cells after COVID-19. Study background: The median interval between the second dose and post-vaccine sampling was 72 days. Notes on the study in general: There were few convalescent patients in the study and no early post-infection timepoints.

Sequencing was preceded by expansion of antigen-specific CD4+ T cells with viral peptide pools in the ViraFEST assay. Cultured cells yielded isolated CD4+ T cells after less than 11 days. Two-dose BNT162b2 or mRNA-1273 vaccination was given to participants. Vaccinees lacked prior SARS-CoV-2 infection and tested negative for nucleocapsid antibodies. Data came from immunoSEQ multiplex PCR; TCRdb stores just in-frame clones and leaves some out. Of approximately 25,000 clones listed, approximately 83% are singletons. The receptor's source is a human donor who received a COVID-19 vaccine. Some clones in this sample may be carry-over from other donors' samples. The chain joins TRBV2 to TRBJ2-3; no clear D. The source was CD4+ T cells from PBMCs cultured with HCoV-NL63 spike peptides, collected after COVID-19 vaccination. CDR3 DNA sequence: TGTGCCAGCAGTGAACCCCCAGCAGGAGATACGCAGTATTTT. Translating gives CASSEPPAGDTQYF.